The 27 T cell receptor beta chains below come from one sample, sequenced in a study of vaccination and CD4 T cells after COVID-19. CD4+ T cells that had been cultured provided DNA sequenced with the Oncomine TCR Beta short-read assay. MiXCR was run by TCRdb on the PCR reads, yielding one entry per CDR3 protein. The repertoire holds 11,000 or so distinct CDR3 sequences, with 30% to 40% as singletons. Treatment of the sample: approximately 9-day PBMC culture with coronavirus spike peptide pools or control peptides (ViraFEST assay). The antigens these receptors bind are not known. The specimen comprised CD4+ T cells from blood, cultured in vitro, sampled before SARS-CoV-2 vaccination. These receptors came from a human donor who received a COVID-19 vaccine.

A few counts support this clonotype. The chain combines TRBV6-1 with TRBJ2-2, with 7 nucleotides matching TRBD2. Germline V gene data show CDR1 as MNHNS and CDR2 as SASEGT. V shed 6 bases, J shed 10 bases, and the junction held 11 bases outside the gene matches. CDR3 length: 14 residues. CDR3 region: CASRGWGGTLELFF. CDR3 sequence (DNA): TGTGCCAGCAGAGGGTGGGGGGGTACGTTGGAGCTGTTTTTT.

By its share, this clonotype is medium-sized. The chain combines TRBV20-1 with TRBJ1-5; 8 bases line up with TRBD1. The CDR3 runs to 16 residues. The germline gives CDR1 DFQATT, CDR2 SNEGSKA (reference sequence). J was trimmed by 2 bases and V by 1 base; bases with no gene match: 7. The CDR3 sequence is CSARVPTGEGNQPQHF. The CDR3 DNA reads as TGCAGTGCTAGAGTCCCGACAGGGGAAGGCAATCAGCCCCAGCATTTT.

The J gene is TRBJ2-7, the V gene TRBV4-1; TRBD2 aligns across 12 bases. CDR3 length: 14 residues. Germline assignment: CDR1 MGHRA and CDR2 YSYEKL. The V segment lost 2 bases and the J segment 5 bases; nucleotides outside the gene matches: 1. CDR3 in DNA: TGCGCCAGCAGCCAACGACTAGCGGGGGACGAGCAGTACTTC. Protein product: CASSQRLAGDEQYF.

The J gene is TRBJ2-7, the V gene TRBV5-4; D call uncertain. The V gene lost 3 bases and the J gene lost 5 bases, with 15 bases spanning the gap. Germline CDR1 is SGHNT and CDR2 is YYREEE (reference sequence). CDR3 size: 14 residues. CDR3 region: CASSSLQNTHEQYF. CDR3 coding DNA: TGTGCCAGCAGCTCGTTGCAGAATACCCACGAGCAGTACTTC.

The rearrangement uses TRBV2 and TRBJ1-1; D ambiguous. V lost 0 bases and J lost 2, with 1 base in between. The V gene's germline CDR1 is SNHLY and CDR2 FYNNEI. There are 12 residues in the CDR3. The CDR3 is CASSEANTEAFF. CDR3 coding DNA: TGTGCCAGCAGTGAAGCTAACACTGAAGCTTTCTTT.

The chain combines TRBV19 with TRBJ2-7; D unclear. Germline CDR1 reads LNHDA; CDR2 reads SQIVND (reference sequence). V was cut by 4 bases and J by 5 bases, with 15 bases left in between. The CDR3 is made up of 14 amino acids. This chain's CDR3 is CASSNAKGIDEQYF. In DNA form, the CDR3 reads TGTGCCAGTAGTAACGCGAAAGGAATCGACGAGCAGTACTTC.

CDR3 in amino acids: CSATKQGNQPQHF. CDR3 in DNA: TGCAGTGCCACCAAACAGGGGAATCAGCCCCAGCATTTT. This chain joins TRBV20-1 and TRBJ1-5; TRBD1 agrees at 7 bases. Germline-derived CDR1 and CDR2 are DFQATT and SNEGSKA (reference sequence). Trimming at V came to 6 bases and at J to 4 bases, leaving 6 bases not matched to a gene. The CDR3 consists of 13 residues.

This rearrangement joins TRBV5-4 to TRBJ1-2, with 10 bases identical to TRBD1. The V gene's germline CDR1 is SGHNT and CDR2 YYREEE (reference sequence). Trimming took 4 bases from V and 5 from J; bases not matched to a gene: 11. The CDR3 has 16 residues. For the CDR3, the DNA is TGTGCCAGCAGCATTAACCAGGGACAGGGGTCGTATGGCTACACCTTC. This encodes CASSINQGQGSYGYTF.

This clonotype came up a few times. CDR3 sequence reads: CAWKPPGDLGGYTF. The CDR3 DNA follows: TGTGCCTGGAAACCTCCGGGGGACTTGGGTGGCTACACCTTC. The J gene is TRBJ1-2, the V gene TRBV30; tentatively, D is TRBD1 (5 bases). This CDR3 is built from 14 residues. The germline gives CDR1 GTSNPN, CDR2 SVGIG (reference sequence). The germline V and J ends were trimmed by 4 bases and 7 bases, with 19 bases remaining between them.

This clonotype was recorded a few times. V usage is TRBV19 and J usage is TRBJ2-5; 15 nucleotides align to TRBD2. CDR3 length: 14 residues. Per germline, CDR1 LNHDA and CDR2 SQIVND (reference sequence). The junction had 4 bases not matched to a gene; V was cut back by 4 bases and J by 10 bases. The CDR3 is CASSTGLAGGYQYF. The DNA for the CDR3 is TGTGCCAGTAGTACGGGACTAGCGGGGGGTTACCAGTACTTC.

This rearrangement joins TRBV6-1 to TRBJ1-2; no clear D gene. Germline V CDR1 and CDR2: MNHNS, SASEGT. V dropped 8 bases and J dropped 8 bases, with 18 bases sitting between them. This CDR3 is 13 amino acids long. CDR3 sequence (DNA): TGTGCCAGCGCGTCTAAGGCGGGATACGGCTACACCTTC. The encoded protein is CASASKAGYGYTF.

The rearrangement links TRBV7-9 to TRBJ1-2; tentative D call: TRBD1 (6 bases). The CDR3 covers 13 residues. CDR1 is SEHNR and CDR2 is FQNEAQ in the germline V gene (reference sequence). The V gene lost 7 bases and the J gene lost 2 bases, with 11 bases spanning the gap. The CDR3 bases are TGTGCCAGCACCATAGACAGGAACTATGGCTACACCTTC. Translation: CASTIDRNYGYTF.

The chain employs TRBV11-3 and TRBJ2-5, with TRBD2 as a possible D gene (5 bases). This CDR3 has 16 amino acids. The germline V gene has CDR1 SGHNT and CDR2 YENEEA. The V end was cut by 5 bases, the J end by 1 base, with 17 bases between. The CDR3 DNA is TGTGCCAGCAGCCCGAGCGGCGGCGGAGTCCAAGAGACCCAGTACTTC. It encodes CASSPSGGGVQETQYF.

The V call is TRBV12-3 or TRBV12-4, the J call TRBJ1-2, with 9 bases lining up with TRBD1. Germline trimming cut 4 bases from V and 10 bases from J; bases unmatched to any gene: 7. This CDR3 contains 13 residues. CDR3: CASSYGDRVNYTF. The CDR3 DNA reads TGTGCCAGCAGTTATGGGGACAGGGTGAACTACACCTTC.

CDR3 protein: CASSWGSTNEKLFF. The CDR3 DNA reads TGTGCCAGCAGTTGGGGGTCAACTAATGAAAAACTGTTTTTT. This chain connects TRBV6-5 to TRBJ1-4; maybe TRBD1 (5 bases). Trimming took 4 bases from V and 0 from J, leaving 6 bases between them. The CDR3 sequence is 14 residues long. Looked up from germline, CDR1 is MNHEY and CDR2 is SVGAGI.

The V and J genes are TRBV6-5 and TRBJ1-1, with D possibly matching TRBD1 (6 bases). Germline-derived CDR1 and CDR2 are MNHEY and SVGAGI. V was cut by 0 bases and J by 11 bases, with 16 bases left in between. This CDR3 comprises 14 residues. The CDR3 DNA reads as TGTGCCAGCAGTTACTCGTCAGGGGTAAAGGGGGCTTTCTTT. It translates to CASSYSSGVKGAFF.

The rearrangement joins TRBV12-3 or TRBV12-4 to TRBJ1-2; 8 nucleotides match TRBD1. The V gene end was trimmed by 0 bases and the J gene end by 7 bases; junction bases not matched to a gene: 7. The CDR3 has 15 amino acids. This CDR3 is CASSLARQGRGGYTF. CDR3 DNA sequence: TGTGCCAGCAGTTTAGCGCGACAGGGGCGCGGTGGCTACACCTTC.

This clonotype was found a few times. V usage is TRBV19 and J usage is TRBJ1-5, with TRBD1 as a possible D gene (5 bases). The CDR3 consists of 17 residues. Trimming cost V 5 bases and J 2 bases, with 19 bases left between them. Germline V gene sequence: CDR1 LNHDA, CDR2 SQIVND (reference sequence). The CDR3 reads CASSPPTGLRGNQPQHF. The CDR3 DNA is TGTGCCAGTAGTCCCCCGACTGGGCTCAGGGGCAATCAGCCCCAGCATTTT.

The rearrangement uses TRBV15 and TRBJ1-1; D unresolved. There are 14 residues in the CDR3. Trimming cost V 0 bases and J 0 bases, with 5 bases left between them. From germline, CDR1 is LNHNV and CDR2 YYDKDF (reference sequence). CDR3 sequence (DNA): TGTGCCACCAGCAGAGACCCGGTGAACACTGAAGCTTTCTTT. It specifies CATSRDPVNTEAFF.

This clonotype was detected a few times. V is TRBV21-1 and J is TRBJ2-5; no check of the table's D call, TRBD1, against the DNA was made. TRBV21-1 is a listed pseudogene. The CDR3 loop spans 15 amino acids. CDR3 coding DNA: TGTGCCAGCAGCAGTACGACAGGGTCTCAAGAGACCCAGTACTTC. This codes for CASSSTTGSQETQYF.

A word on this clonotype: A junction boundary mismatches the germline segment, possibly from a read error. The rearrangement uses TRBV6-1 and TRBJ2-7; D not certain. The germline gives CDR1 MNHNS, CDR2 SASEGT. The CDR3 runs to 15 residues. In DNA form, the CDR3 reads TGCGCCAGCAGTGAGTCCACAGAGAGGTCCTACGAGCAGTACTTC. Its protein is CASSESTERSYEQYF.

This chain connects TRBV21-1 to TRBJ2-7; the table gives TRBD1 as D, unverified against the DNA. TRBV21-1 corresponds to a pseudogene. This CDR3 is 17 amino acids long. CDR3 sequence: CASSNFREYWSSYEQYF. CDR3 coding DNA: TGTGCCAGCAGCAATTTCAGGGAGTACTGGAGCTCCTACGAGCAGTACTTC.

Here the CDR3 reads CASSGPGRKYQETQYF. DNA of the CDR3: TGTGCCAGCAGTGGGCCGGGACGGAAGTACCAAGAGACCCAGTACTTC. V usage is TRBV6-1 and J usage is TRBJ2-5; TRBD1 or TRBD2 may be the D gene (5 bases each). Germline V lookup: CDR1 MNHNS, CDR2 SASEGT. The CDR3 sequence is 16 residues long. V lost 4 bases to trimming and J lost 0 bases, with 15 bases between them.

This clonotype was seen more than once but under ten times. The chain is built from TRBV6-1 and TRBJ2-5; 7 bases align to TRBD1. CDR3 length: 15 residues. J gave up 5 bases and V 6 bases, and 12 bases lay outside the gene matches. CDR1 is MNHNS and CDR2 is SASEGT in the germline V gene. CDR3 amino acids: CASRARTGPRETQYF. The CDR3 bases are TGTGCCAGCAGAGCAAGGACAGGTCCGCGGGAGACCCAGTACTTC.

This clonotype occurred a few times. This rearrangement joins TRBV24-1 to TRBJ2-2, with D uncertain. The CDR3 runs to 13 residues. The germline V gene encodes CDR1 KGHDR and CDR2 SFDVKD. With 3 bases removed from V and 7 bases from J, the gap between germline ends came to 8 bases. The CDR3 sequence is CATSDEIHGELFF. As DNA, the CDR3 is TGTGCCACCAGTGATGAGATTCACGGGGAGCTGTTTTTT.

Notes on this clonotype: Sequence at one end of the junction differs from germline and may be a read error. The chain is built from TRBV10-3 and TRBJ2-7, with TRBD2 identical over 7 bases. From germline, CDR1 is ENHRY and CDR2 SYGVKD. This CDR3 spans 12 amino acids. CDR3 DNA: TGTGCCATCGGGGGACTCAGCACCGAGCGGGGCTTC. It specifies CAIGGLSTERGF.

The V gene is TRBV30, the J gene TRBJ1-2, with D unclear. The germline V and J ends were trimmed by 4 bases and 0 bases, with 9 bases remaining between them. Germline V gene lookup returns CDR1 GTSNPN and CDR2 SVGIG (reference sequence). This CDR3 is 13 amino acids long. CDR3 sequence (DNA): TGTGCCTGGAACCACATAGCTAACTATGGCTACACCTTC. This codes for CAWNHIANYGYTF.